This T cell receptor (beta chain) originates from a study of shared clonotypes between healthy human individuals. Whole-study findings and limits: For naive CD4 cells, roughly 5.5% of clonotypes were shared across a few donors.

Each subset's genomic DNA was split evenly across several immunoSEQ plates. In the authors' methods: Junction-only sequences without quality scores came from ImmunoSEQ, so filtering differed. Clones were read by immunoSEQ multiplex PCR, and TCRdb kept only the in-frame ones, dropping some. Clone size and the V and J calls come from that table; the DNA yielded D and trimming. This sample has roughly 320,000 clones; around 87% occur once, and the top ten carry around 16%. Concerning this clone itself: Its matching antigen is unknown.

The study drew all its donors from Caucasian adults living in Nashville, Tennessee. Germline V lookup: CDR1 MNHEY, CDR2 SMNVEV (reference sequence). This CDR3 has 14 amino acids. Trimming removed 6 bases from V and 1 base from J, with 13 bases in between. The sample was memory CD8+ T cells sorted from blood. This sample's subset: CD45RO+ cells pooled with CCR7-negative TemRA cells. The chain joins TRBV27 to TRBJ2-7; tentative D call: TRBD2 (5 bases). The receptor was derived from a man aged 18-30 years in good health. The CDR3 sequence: CASSSGKGSYEQYF. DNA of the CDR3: TGTGCCAGCAGCTCGGGGAAAGGGTCCTACGAGCAGTACTTC.